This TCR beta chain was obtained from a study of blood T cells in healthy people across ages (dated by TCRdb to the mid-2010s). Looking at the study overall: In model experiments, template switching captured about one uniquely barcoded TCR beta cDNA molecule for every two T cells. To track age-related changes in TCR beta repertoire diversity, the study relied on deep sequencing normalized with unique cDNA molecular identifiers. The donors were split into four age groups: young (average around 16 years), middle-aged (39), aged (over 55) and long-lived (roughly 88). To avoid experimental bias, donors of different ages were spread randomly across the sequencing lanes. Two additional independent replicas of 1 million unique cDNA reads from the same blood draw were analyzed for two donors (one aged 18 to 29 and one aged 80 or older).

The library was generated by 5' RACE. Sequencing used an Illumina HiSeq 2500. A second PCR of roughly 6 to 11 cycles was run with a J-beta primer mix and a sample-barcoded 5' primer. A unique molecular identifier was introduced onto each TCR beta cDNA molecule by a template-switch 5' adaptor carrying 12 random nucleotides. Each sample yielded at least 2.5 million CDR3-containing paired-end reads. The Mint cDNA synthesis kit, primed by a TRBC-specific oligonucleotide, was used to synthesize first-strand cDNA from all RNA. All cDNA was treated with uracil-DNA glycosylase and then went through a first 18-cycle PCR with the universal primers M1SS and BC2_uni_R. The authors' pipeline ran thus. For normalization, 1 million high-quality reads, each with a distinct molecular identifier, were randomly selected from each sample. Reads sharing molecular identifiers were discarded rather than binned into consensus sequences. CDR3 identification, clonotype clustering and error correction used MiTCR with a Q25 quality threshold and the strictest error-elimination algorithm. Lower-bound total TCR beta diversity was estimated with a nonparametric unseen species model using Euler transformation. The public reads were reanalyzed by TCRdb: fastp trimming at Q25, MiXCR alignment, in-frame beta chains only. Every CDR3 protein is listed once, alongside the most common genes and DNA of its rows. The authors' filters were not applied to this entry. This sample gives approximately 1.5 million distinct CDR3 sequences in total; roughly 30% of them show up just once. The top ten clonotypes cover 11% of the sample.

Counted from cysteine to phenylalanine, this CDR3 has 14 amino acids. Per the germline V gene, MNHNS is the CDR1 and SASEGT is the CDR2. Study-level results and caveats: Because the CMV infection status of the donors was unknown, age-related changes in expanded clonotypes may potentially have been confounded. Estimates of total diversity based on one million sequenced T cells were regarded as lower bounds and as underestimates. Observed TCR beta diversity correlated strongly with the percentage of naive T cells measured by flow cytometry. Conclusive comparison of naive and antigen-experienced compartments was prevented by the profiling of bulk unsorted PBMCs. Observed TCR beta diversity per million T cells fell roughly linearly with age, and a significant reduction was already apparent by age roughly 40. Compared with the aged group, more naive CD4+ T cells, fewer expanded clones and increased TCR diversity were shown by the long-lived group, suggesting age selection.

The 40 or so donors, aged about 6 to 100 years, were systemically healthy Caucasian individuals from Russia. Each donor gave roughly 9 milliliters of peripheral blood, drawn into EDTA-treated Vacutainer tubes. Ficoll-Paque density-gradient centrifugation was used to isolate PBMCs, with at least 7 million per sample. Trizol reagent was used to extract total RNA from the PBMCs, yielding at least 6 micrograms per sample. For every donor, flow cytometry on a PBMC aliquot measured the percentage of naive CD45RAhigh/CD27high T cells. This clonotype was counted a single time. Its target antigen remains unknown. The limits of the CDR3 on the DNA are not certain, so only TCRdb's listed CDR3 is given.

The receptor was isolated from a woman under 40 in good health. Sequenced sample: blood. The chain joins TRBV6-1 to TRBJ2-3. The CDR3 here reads CACSASGFTDTQYF.